This TCR beta chain originates from a study of PD-L1 blockade in urothelial cancer (dated by TCRdb to 2015 to 2018). For the study in its entirety: Therapy was started at some point between 2013 and 2015 for all patients, and atezolizumab 1,200 mg was administered intravenously every 3 weeks. About nine tenths of the roughly 29 patients were males with bladder-origin urothelial cancer, and 18 of 29 reported a prior smoking history. Patients had an ECOG performance status of 0 or 1 and had received between 0 and 3 prior chemotherapy regimens. Blood samples were analyzed 3 weeks after the start of treatment (second dose) and 6 weeks after the start of treatment. A median of roughly 140,000 T cells and just over 80,000 unique TCRs was obtained from blood samples, and a median clonality of about 0.08 was observed. Somatic, immune and clinical correlates of response to PD-L1 blockade with atezolizumab in urothelial cancer were the focus of an exploratory multi-omic analysis. Pretreatment tumor samples and matched peripheral blood, collected serially before and after atezolizumab treatment, underwent TCR sequencing. Durable clinical benefit was defined as progression-free survival longer than 6 months, and TCR features were also tested against progression-free and overall survival. In the same patients who had TCR sequencing, pretreatment tumors also underwent whole exome sequencing and RNA sequencing. Durable clinical benefit was achieved by nine patients but not by the remaining 20. Approximately 29 patients had pretreatment blood TCR-seq, some 24 had at least one posttreatment blood collection, and some 24 had tumor TCR-seq.

Each PCR received spiked-in synthetic TCR analog templates so that absolute template abundance could be estimated from read counts. The immunoSEQ assay used bias-controlled V and J gene primers to amplify TCRbeta CDR3 regions from genomic DNA. Sequencing of rearranged TCRbeta segments was done at approximately 20X coverage. The paper's data handling went like this. Clustering was used to correct sequencing errors, and CDR3s were annotated against IMGT to assign V, D and J genes. Only productive TCRbeta rearrangements were used in downstream analyses, excluding out-of-frame or stop-codon sequences. To compute clonality, Shannon entropy was normalized by the log of the number of unique productive sequences and then subtracted from one. Clones differing between time points or between blood and tumor were identified using Fisher's exact test with Benjamini-Hochberg correction, with an adjusted p below 0.01 applied as the threshold. As stored in TCRdb, this immuneACCESS dataset retains in-frame rearrangements with V and J assigned. A fraction of the clones does not appear; measured against another copy, unresolved V genes explain less than half of the discrepancy, and the remainder lacks a known reason. Clonal size and the V and J genes are those of that table, whereas D and trimming came from the DNA. The table for this sample lists fewer than 85,000 clones; roughly 84% of them were counted only once. The ten largest clonotypes hold about 8.6% of the sample.

For this clone: Its antigen remains undetermined. Base qualities are not provided; no much larger clone lies one nucleotide away.

The research as a whole found: Because the sample size was small (n ≈ 27) and many exploratory analyses were performed, the results are intended to be hypothesis-generating. At 3 weeks after the start of treatment, tumor-associated TCR clones in peripheral blood had expanded more in patients with durable benefit (n ≈ 22, p = 0.022). Improved progression-free and overall survival was associated with having pretreatment peripheral blood TCR clonality below the median.

V is trimmed back by 0 bases and J by 9 bases, and the junction contains 6 bases that no gene match accounts for. CDR1 and CDR2 (SGHRS, YFSETQ) derive from the germline V gene. The CDR3 numbers 15 residues from cysteine through phenylalanine. The only DNA kept is the CDR3, 45 bases in frame from the first base. The intended sense of this specimen's time point label: pretreatment peripheral blood. The cohort included about 30 patients with locally advanced or metastatic urothelial carcinoma who were treated at Memorial Sloan Kettering on a trial protocol. Peripheral blood mononuclear cells were collected pretreatment and during treatment, with between 1 and 8 total time points obtained per patient. The Qiagen DNeasy Blood extraction kit was used to purify genomic DNA from total PBMCs and tumor samples. Collected pretreatment and during treatment, PBMCs were isolated and stored as previously described.

This sample comprised PBMCs, obtained around atezolizumab (anti-PD-L1) treatment. Here the chain combines TRBV5-1 and TRBJ1-6, with TRBD1 matching 7 junction bases. The clonotype originates from a woman aged 70-85 years with urothelial cancer. In nucleotides, the sequence is TGCGCCAGCAGCTTGGAAGGGGGCCCGGGTTCACCCCTCCACTTT. This codes for CASSLEGGPGSPLHF. The CDR3, completed at both ends by the reference TRBV5-1 and TRBJ1-6 genes, gives the full variable domain KAGVTQTPRYLIKTRGQQVTLSCSPISGHRSVSWYQQTPGQGLQFLFEYFSETQRNKGNFPGRFSGRQFSNSRSEMNVSTLELGDSALYLCASSLEGGPGSPLHFGNGTRLTVT.